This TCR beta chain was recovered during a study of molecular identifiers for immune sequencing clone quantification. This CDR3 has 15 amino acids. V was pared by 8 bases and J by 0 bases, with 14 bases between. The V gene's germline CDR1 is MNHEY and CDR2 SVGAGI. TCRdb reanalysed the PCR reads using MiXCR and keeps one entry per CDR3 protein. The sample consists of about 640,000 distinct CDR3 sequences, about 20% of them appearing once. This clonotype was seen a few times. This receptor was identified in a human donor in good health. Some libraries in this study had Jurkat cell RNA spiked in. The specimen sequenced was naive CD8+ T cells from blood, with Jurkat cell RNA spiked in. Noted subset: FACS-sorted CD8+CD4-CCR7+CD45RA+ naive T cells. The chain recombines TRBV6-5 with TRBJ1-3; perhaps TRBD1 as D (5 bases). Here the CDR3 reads CASAAGGNSGNTIYF. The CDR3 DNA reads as TGTGCCAGCGCAGCGGGGGGTAACTCTGGAAACACCATATATTTT.